This T cell receptor (beta chain) was captured in a study of T cell clonality in common variable immunodeficiency. Study-wide results and caveats: Patient heterogeneity in the CVID cohort limited correlations between repertoire features and clinical complications. Compared with controls, CVID subjects had fewer shared TCRbeta clones. Fewer deletions and N-nucleotide insertions were reportedly seen in common variable immunodeficiency TCR beta sequences.

This clone was seen ten or more times. Its antigen is not known. The read ends 3 residues shy of where the CDR3 ends; the end is completed using the germline J gene. Control and CVID samples contributed equal amounts of genomic DNA. TCRdb's copy holds only in-frame clones and misses some; the assay was immunoSEQ multiplex PCR. Observed in the sample are about 35,000 clones, none of them singletons. With 0 bases removed from V and 5 bases from J, the gap between germline ends came to 15 bases. In germline, CDR1 is SGHRS, CDR2 YFSETQ. The CDR3 runs to 16 residues. This chain uses TRBV5-1 with TRBJ2-1, with D tentatively TRBD1 (5 bases). Sequencing was performed on peripheral blood mononuclear cells. The TCR originated in a person aged 18-70 years in good health. CDR3 bases read: TGCGCCAGCAGCTTGGCCCTTTCATCAGGGAACAATGAG. The encoded protein is CASSLALSSGNNE. The complete CDR3 protein is CASSLALSSGNNEQFF. The full variable domain, rest sourced from reference TRBV5-1 and TRBJ2-1, is KAGVTQTPRYLIKTRGQQVTLSCSPISGHRSVSWYQQTPGQGLQFLFEYFSETQRNKGNFPGRFSGRQFSNSRSEMNVSTLELGDSALYLCASSLALSSGNNEQFFGPGTRLTVL.